This T cell receptor (beta chain) was sequenced for a study of blood T cell repertoires in COVID-19. This CDR3 contains 12 residues. V lost 7 bases and J lost 9, with 12 bases in between. Per germline, CDR1 SNHLY and CDR2 FYNNEI. Researchers sorted participants into cohorts using their self-reported clinical history. Source study methods: Reference gene primer amplification gave estimated nucleated cell counts. Clones were sequenced by immunoSEQ multiplex PCR, and TCRdb holds only the in-frame ones, with some missing. The V and J calls and clone size are taken from that table; D and trimming were inferred from the DNA. This sample carries approximately 180,000 clones, roughly 87% of them seen once, and the ten largest clones take 1% to 1.5%.

This chain connects TRBV2 to TRBJ1-4, with D unresolved. The clonotype was recovered from a human donor with acute COVID-19. The donor label of this sample is uncertain. What was sequenced was PBMCs or T cells enriched from blood (not recorded which). The CDR3 protein is CASNRGPQKLFF. CDR3 sequence (DNA): TGTGCCAGCAACCGCGGGCCTCAAAAACTGTTTTTT.